The clone carrying this TCR beta chain was seen a few times. Data came from immunoSEQ multiplex PCR; TCRdb stores just in-frame clones and leaves some out. This sample carries about 1.1 million clones, around 78% of them seen once, and the ten largest clones take approximately 0.5%. The sample originates from a study of shared clonotypes between healthy human individuals. CDR1 and CDR2 from the germline V gene are KGHSH and LQKENI. The CDR3 extends over 15 amino acids. V was clipped by 1 base and J by 5 bases, with 12 bases between them. Sequenced input: memory CD4+ T cells from PBMCs. The subset: CD45RA-negative fraction. This chain links TRBV18 with TRBJ1-5; a possible D gene is TRBD1 (6 bases). The TCR sequence derives from a man aged 18 to 30 in good health. Some clones in this sample may be carry-over from other donors' samples. In nucleotides, the CDR3 is TGTGCCAGCTCACCACGGGCAGGGGCGGATCAGCCCCAGCATTTT. Its translation: CASSPRAGADQPQHF. Together with reference TRBV18 and TRBJ1-5, the CDR3 gives the full variable domain: NAGVMQNPRHLVRRRGQEARLRCSPMKGHSHVYWYRQLPEEGLKFMVYLQKENIIDESGMPKERFSAEFPKEGPSILRIQQVVRGDSAAYFCASSPRAGADQPQHFGDGTRLSIL.